Listed here are 11 T cell receptor beta chains from one sample, sequenced in a study of OX40 agonist ivuxolimab in advanced cancers. Assay used: immunoSEQ multiplex PCR; TCRdb lists only in-frame clones, some missing. The sample records about 92,000 clones, roughly 91% being singletons. The source material was CD4+ or CD8+ T cells sorted from blood, sampled in a trial of the OX40 agonist ivuxolimab. The receptors come from an adult with an advanced solid tumor such as melanoma, head and neck, liver or kidney cancer.

This clone appeared once. This chain connects TRBV5-1 to TRBJ2-3; D call uncertain. Germline V lookup: CDR1 SGHRS, CDR2 YFSETQ. CDR3 size: 13 residues. V lost 3 bases and J lost 2, with 7 bases in between. CDR3 region: CASSSRYTDTQYF. DNA of the CDR3: TGCGCCAGCAGCTCCCGCTACACAGATACGCAGTATTTT.

The chain couples TRBV27 to TRBJ2-3, with 11 bases that match TRBD1. CDR1 is MNHEY, CDR2 SMNVEV, per germline (reference sequence). The V gene end was trimmed by 6 bases and the J gene end by 7 bases; junction bases not matched to a gene: 9. This CDR3 comprises 15 residues. CDR3 DNA: TGTGCCAGCAGCCTCGGACAGGGGGCCTCCAATACGCAGTATTTT. It codes for CASSLGQGASNTQYF.

Of note for this clone: Other DNA sequences in this sample translate to the same CDR3. The chain employs TRBV19 and TRBJ2-3; D gene unclear. Germline loops: CDR1 LNHDA, CDR2 SQIVND (reference sequence). V shed 3 bases and J shed 0 bases, with 7 bases lying between them. The CDR3 is 14 amino acids. CDR3 coding DNA: TGTGCCAGTAGTATTCAGGCTAGCACAGATACGCAGTATTTT. Residues: CASSIQASTDTQYF. Using reference TRBV19 and TRBJ2-3 for the parts outside the CDR3, the full variable domain is DGGITQSPKYLFRKEGQNVTLSCEQNLNHDAMYWYRQDPGQGLRLIYYSQIVNDFQKGDIAEGYSVSREKKESFPLTVTSAQKNPTAFYLCASSIQASTDTQYFGPGTRLTVL.

This chain connects TRBV6-6 to TRBJ2-7; D may correspond to TRBD1 or TRBD2 (5 bases each). Trimming stripped 8 bases from V and 2 bases from J, with 13 bases between. This CDR3 has 13 residues. Germline-derived CDR1 and CDR2 are MNHNY and SVGAGI (reference sequence). CDR3 DNA: TGTGCCAGCGCCGGGACGGCCGCCTACGAGCAGTACTTC. Translation gives CASAGTAAYEQYF.

This sequence joins TRBV13 and TRBJ2-7; 9 nucleotides agree with TRBD2. The CDR3 is 14 amino acids. Trimming at V came to 6 bases and at J to 3 bases, leaving 6 bases not matched to a gene. Germline CDR1 is PRHDT and CDR2 is FYEKMQ (reference sequence). The CDR3: CASRRLAEHYEQYF. In DNA form, the CDR3 reads TGTGCCAGCAGGCGACTAGCGGAACACTACGAGCAGTACTTC.

CDR3 region: CASSRTGAGEKLFF. DNA of the CDR3: TGTGCCAGCAGCCGAACAGGGGCCGGTGAAAAACTGTTTTTT. This chain uses TRBV9 with TRBJ1-4, with 7 bases matching TRBD1. V was clipped by 4 bases and J by 7 bases; unmatched bases: 7. The CDR3 contains 14 residues. CDR1 and CDR2 from the germline V gene are SGDLS and YYNGEE.

The J gene is TRBJ1-1, the V gene TRBV4-3; D unresolved. Germline CDR1 reads LGHNA; CDR2 reads YSLEER. This CDR3 is built from 15 residues. Trimming left V 0 bases short and J 2 bases short, with 10 bases between. The CDR3 is CASSQDHVANTEAFF. The DNA for the CDR3 is TGCGCCAGCAGCCAAGATCATGTAGCAAACACTGAAGCTTTCTTT.

The sample holds one count of this clone. The rearrangement joins TRBV7-9 to TRBJ2-7, with 8 positions matching TRBD2. The CDR3 extends over 15 amino acids. V dropped 8 bases and J dropped 2; count of bases not matched to a gene: 11. Germline-derived CDR1 and CDR2 are SEHNR and FQNEAQ (reference sequence). CDR3 region: CASGYGRGGTYEQYF. Here the CDR3 DNA reads TGTGCCAGCGGATACGGGAGGGGGGGGACCTACGAGCAGTACTTC.

This chain uses TRBV7-9 with TRBJ2-3; 12 positions match TRBD1. CDR1 and CDR2 (germline): SEHNR, FQNEAQ (reference sequence). Losses at the gene ends were 7 bases for V and 3 bases for J; bases not matched to a gene: 8. This CDR3 contains 16 residues. Written as DNA, the CDR3 is TGTGCCAGCATCGGGACAGGGGGCGTGGGAACAGATACGCAGTATTTT. This sequence encodes CASIGTGGVGTDTQYF.

The chain joins TRBV11-1 to TRBJ2-6; D uncertain. CDR3 size: 15 residues. The V end lost 8 bases, the J end lost 0 bases, and 11 bases lay between the germline ends. Germline lookup yields CDR1 SGHAT and CDR2 FQDESV (reference sequence). The chain's CDR3 is CASRGPSSGANVLTF. The CDR3 nucleotides read TGTGCCAGCCGTGGCCCAAGCTCTGGGGCCAACGTCCTGACTTTC.

V is TRBV2 and J is TRBJ1-3; TRBD1 agrees at 8 bases. V lost 6 bases, J lost 4 bases, and 8 bases stayed unmatched. The CDR3 totals 15 residues. The V gene's germline CDR1 is SNHLY and CDR2 FYNNEI. The CDR3 reads CASSLQQGEGNTIYF. The DNA for the CDR3 is TGTGCCAGCAGCCTCCAACAGGGGGAGGGAAACACCATATATTTT.